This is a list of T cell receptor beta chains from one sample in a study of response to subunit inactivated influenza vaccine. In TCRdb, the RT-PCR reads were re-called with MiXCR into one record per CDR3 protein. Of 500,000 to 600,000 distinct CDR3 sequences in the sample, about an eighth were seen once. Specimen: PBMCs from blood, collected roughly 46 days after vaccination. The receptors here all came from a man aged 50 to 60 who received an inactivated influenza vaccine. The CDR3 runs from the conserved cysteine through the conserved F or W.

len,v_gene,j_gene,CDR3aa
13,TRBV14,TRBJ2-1,CASSRGRINEQFF
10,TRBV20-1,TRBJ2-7,CSAEIYEQYF
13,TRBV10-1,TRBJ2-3,CASSGGVADTQYF
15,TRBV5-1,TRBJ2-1,CASSLAGSPYNEQFF
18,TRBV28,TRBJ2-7,CASSSGQGSVGRLGEQYF
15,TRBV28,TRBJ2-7,CASSSPGTGVYEQYF
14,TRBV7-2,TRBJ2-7,CASGFGMSSYEQYF
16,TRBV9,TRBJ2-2,CASSVLSSAPSGELFF
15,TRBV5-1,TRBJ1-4,CASSFRAATNEKLFF
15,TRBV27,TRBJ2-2,CASSLMAGAAGELFF
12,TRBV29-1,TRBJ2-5,CSVGGYQETQYF
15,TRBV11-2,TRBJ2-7,CASSKELAGVDEQYF
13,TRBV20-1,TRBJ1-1,CSAAGGSNTEAFF
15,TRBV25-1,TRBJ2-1,CASSESAGVYNEQFF
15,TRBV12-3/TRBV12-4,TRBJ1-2,CASSLQVRGQDGYTF
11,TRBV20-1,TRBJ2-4,CSASDSPIQYF
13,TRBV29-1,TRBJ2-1,CSVEDYRGDEQFF
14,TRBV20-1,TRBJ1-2,CSAGTGDEVYGYTF
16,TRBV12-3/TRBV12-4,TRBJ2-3,CASSIPGQGPTDTQYF
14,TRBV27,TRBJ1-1,CASSYGGRGTEAFF
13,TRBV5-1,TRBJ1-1,CASSWTVNTEAFF
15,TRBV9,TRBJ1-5,CASSVGTGSNQPQHF
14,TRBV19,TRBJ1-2,CASSPVDRSYGYTF
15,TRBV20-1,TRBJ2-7,CSARSLAGDGYEQYF
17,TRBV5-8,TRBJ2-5,CASSLGRDTGFQETQYF
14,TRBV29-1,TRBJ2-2,CSVEAGTSGGELFF
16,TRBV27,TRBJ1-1,CASSLLSGSTTGRTFF
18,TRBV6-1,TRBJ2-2,CASSSVPGTGANTGELFF
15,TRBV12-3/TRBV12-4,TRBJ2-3,CASRILAASTDTQYF
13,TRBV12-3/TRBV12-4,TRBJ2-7,CASSSGPGVEQYF
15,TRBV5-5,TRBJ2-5,CASSLSRQAHWTQYF
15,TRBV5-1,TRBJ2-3,CASSLAIRATDTQYF
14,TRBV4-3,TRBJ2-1,CASSPRQVYNEQFF
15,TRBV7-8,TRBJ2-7,CASRKGRDGSYEQYF
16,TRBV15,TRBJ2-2,CATSRVLLAGAGELFF
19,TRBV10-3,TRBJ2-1,CAISESFILAGEVINEQFF
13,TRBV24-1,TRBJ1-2,CATSVSTNYGYTF
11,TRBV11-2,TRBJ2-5,CASSRLETQYF
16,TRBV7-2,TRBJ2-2,CASSPRVSSYAGELFF
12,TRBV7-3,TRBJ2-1,CASSQGSGEQFF
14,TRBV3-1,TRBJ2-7,CASSQDFVAYEQYF
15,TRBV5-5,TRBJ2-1,CASSLGDRGLNEQFF
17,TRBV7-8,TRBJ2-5,CASSLGPGWGVEETQYF
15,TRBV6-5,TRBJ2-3,CASSWHTSGTDTQYF
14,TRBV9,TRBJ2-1,CASSVSLAQNEQFF
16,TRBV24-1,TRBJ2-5,CATSDPTGGFQETQYF
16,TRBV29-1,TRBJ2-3,CSVEVSGGAIGDTQYF
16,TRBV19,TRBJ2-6,CASSRDRVSGANVLTF
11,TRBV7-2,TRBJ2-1,CASSPVEEQFF
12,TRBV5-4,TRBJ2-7,CASSDNPYEQYF
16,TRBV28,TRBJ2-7,CASTGGVGQGSYEQYF
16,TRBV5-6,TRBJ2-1,CASSWGPTGGRDEQFF
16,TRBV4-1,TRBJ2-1,CASSQGTLRSYNEQFF
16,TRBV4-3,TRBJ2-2,CASSLRSGVSTGELFF
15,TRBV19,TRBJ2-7,CASSRGGQGTYEQYF